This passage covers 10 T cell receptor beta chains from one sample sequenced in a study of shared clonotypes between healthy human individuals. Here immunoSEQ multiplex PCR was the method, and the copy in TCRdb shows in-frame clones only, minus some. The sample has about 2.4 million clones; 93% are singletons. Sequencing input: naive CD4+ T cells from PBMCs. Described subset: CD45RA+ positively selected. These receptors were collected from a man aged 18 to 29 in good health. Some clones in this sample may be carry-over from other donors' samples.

The CDR3 DNA reads as TGTGCCAGCAGCGTAGGACAGTATGGCTACACCTTC. Translated: CASSVGQYGYTF. V usage is TRBV28 and J usage is TRBJ1-2; weak D call: TRBD1 (6 bases). CDR3 length equals 12 residues. Trimming took 6 bases from V and 5 from J, leaving 10 bases between them. The germline V gene has CDR1 MDHEN and CDR2 SYDVKM.

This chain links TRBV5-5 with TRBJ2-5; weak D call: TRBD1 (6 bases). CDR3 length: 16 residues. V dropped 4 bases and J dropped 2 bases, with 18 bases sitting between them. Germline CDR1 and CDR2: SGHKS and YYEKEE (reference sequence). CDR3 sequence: CASSPTGYGWQETQYF. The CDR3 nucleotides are TGTGCCAGCAGCCCAACAGGGTACGGTTGGCAAGAGACCCAGTACTTC.

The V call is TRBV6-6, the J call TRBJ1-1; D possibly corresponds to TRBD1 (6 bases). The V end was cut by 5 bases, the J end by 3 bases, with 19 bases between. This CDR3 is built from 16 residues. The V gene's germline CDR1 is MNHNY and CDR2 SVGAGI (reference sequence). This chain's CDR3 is CASSPPLTTGYTEAFF. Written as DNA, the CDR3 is TGTGCCAGCAGTCCTCCACTAACGACAGGTTACACTGAAGCTTTCTTT.

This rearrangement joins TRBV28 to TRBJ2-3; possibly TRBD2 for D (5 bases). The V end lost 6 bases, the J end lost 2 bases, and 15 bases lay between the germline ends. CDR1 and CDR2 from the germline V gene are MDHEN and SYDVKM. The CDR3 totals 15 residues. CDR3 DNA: TGTGCCAGCAGGGGAGACCGAACCTTCACAGATACGCAGTATTTT. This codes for CASRGDRTFTDTQYF. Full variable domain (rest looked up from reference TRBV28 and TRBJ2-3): DVKVTQSSRYLVKRTGEKVFLECVQDMDHENMFWYRQDPGLGLRLIYFSYDVKMKEKGDIPEGYSVSREKKERFSLILESASTNQTSMYLCASRGDRTFTDTQYFGPGTRLTVL.

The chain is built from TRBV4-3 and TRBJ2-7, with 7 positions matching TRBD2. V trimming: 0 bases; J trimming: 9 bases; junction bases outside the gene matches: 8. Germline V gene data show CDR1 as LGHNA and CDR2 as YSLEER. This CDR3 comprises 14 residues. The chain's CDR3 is CASSQERGVRRQYF. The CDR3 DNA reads TGCGCCAGCAGCCAAGAACGGGGGGTAAGGCGGCAGTACTTC.

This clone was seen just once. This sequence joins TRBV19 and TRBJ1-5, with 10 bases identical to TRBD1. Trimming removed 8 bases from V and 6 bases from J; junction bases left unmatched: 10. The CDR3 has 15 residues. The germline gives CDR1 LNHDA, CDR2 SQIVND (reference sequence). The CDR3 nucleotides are TGTGCCAGTGCGGTGGGACAGGGGAAGGGTCAGCCCCAGCATTTT. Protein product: CASAVGQGKGQPQHF.

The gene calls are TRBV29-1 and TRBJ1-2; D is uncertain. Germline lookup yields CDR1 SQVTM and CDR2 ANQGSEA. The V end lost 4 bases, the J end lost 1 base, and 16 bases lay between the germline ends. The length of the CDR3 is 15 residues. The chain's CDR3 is CSVGMMYSFNYGYTF. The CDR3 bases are TGCAGCGTTGGGATGATGTATAGCTTTAACTATGGCTACACCTTC.

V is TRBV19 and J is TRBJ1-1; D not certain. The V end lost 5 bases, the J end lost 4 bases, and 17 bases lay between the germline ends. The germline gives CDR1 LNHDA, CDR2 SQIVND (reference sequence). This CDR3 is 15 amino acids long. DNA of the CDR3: TGTGCCAGTAGTGTCATAACGGGGTTGGGCACTGAAGCTTTCTTT. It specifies CASSVITGLGTEAFF.

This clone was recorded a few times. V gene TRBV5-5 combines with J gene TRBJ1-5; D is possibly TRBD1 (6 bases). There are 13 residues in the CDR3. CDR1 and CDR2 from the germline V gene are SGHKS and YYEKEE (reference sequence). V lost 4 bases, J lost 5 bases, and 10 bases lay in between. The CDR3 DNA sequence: TGTGCCAGCAGCCCTACAGGGTATCAGCCCCAGCATTTT. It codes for CASSPTGYQPQHF.

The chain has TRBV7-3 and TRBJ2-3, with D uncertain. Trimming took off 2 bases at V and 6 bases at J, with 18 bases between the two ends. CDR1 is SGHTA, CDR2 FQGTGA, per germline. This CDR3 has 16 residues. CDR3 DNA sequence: TGTGCCAGCAGCTTAGCTGGCACTACACACATGGATACGCAGTATTTT. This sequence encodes CASSLAGTTHMDTQYF.